This T cell receptor beta chain was retrieved from a study of cytomegalovirus exposure and HLA in healthy donors. Primers included in the PCR were 60 Vbeta and 13 Jbeta primers. Clones were sequenced by immunoSEQ multiplex PCR, and TCRdb holds only the in-frame ones, with some missing. The data hold roughly 170,000 clones, with 80% to 85% observed a single time. The germline V gene encodes CDR1 SGHRS and CDR2 YFSETQ. V dropped 4 bases and J dropped 8; count of bases not matched to a gene: 6. This CDR3 contains 13 residues. Points on this clone: No antigen is known for it.

Study observations and caveats: Trimming of TCR beta V- and J-genes showed a link, identified in a later analysis, to a missense DCLRE1C variant. By a later analysis, the bulk of CMV-associated TCR beta chains appeared HLA-restricted. DRB1 showed the most TCR associations and HLA-C the fewest in a later analysis, as rates varied by HLA locus. A later analysis associated 16,951 TCR beta sequences with HLA alleles at a 0.05 false discovery rate.

The sequenced sample was PBMCs. The receptor was isolated from a woman in her thirties in good health and CMV-seronegative. V usage is TRBV5-1 and J usage is TRBJ1-2; 9 nucleotides align to TRBD1. The CDR3 sequence is CASSQGTGKGYTF. DNA of the CDR3: TGCGCCAGCAGCCAGGGGACAGGGAAGGGCTACACCTTC.